This is a list of T cell receptor beta chains from one sample in a study of cytomegalovirus exposure and HLA in healthy donors. Sequencing was performed with immunoSEQ multiplex PCR; in TCRdb, only in-frame clones are kept and a portion is missing. In the table there are approximately 200,000 clones, 65% to 80% of which are singletons. What was sequenced was PBMCs. All receptors come from a man in his thirties or forties in good health and CMV-seropositive. Both conserved end residues are trimmed from each CDR3. Each record gives: V gene, CDR3 protein.

v_call: TRBV18; cdr3_aa: ASSPLAALGVNEQF
v_call: TRBV9; cdr3_aa: ASSGGLAGGGSYEQY
v_call: TRBV7-3; cdr3_aa: ASSLMTGGWSTDTQY
v_call: TRBV25-1; cdr3_aa: ASSETPGRRTAKNIQY
v_call: TRBV30; cdr3_aa: AWSLGTSRSYEQY
v_call: TRBV5-4; cdr3_aa: ASSFPGLDPDTQY
v_call: TRBV11-3; cdr3_aa: ASSSSRNSYEQF
v_call: TRBV6-4; cdr3_aa: ASSDVGTGGYT
v_call: TRBV15; cdr3_aa: ATSRDFGSGYEQY
v_call: TRBV7-2; cdr3_aa: ASSLQGDTEAF
v_call: TRBV6-5; cdr3_aa: ASSYSWGENSPLH
v_call: TRBV28; cdr3_aa: ASSPTGGAVYEQY
v_call: TRBV5-4; cdr3_aa: ASSLAGSVATYNEQF
v_call: TRBV5-1; cdr3_aa: ASSLAGVETQY
v_call: TRBV30; cdr3_aa: AWRPLAGNNYGYT
v_call: TRBV5-1; cdr3_aa: ASSRTLGADTEAF
v_call: TRBV29-1; cdr3_aa: SVDKGQGATEAF
v_call: TRBV28; cdr3_aa: ASSSGTGYFGGYT
v_call: TRBV6-1; cdr3_aa: ASIVRGSGNTIY
v_call: TRBV7-9; cdr3_aa: ASSSPRGASASYEQY
v_call: TRBV7-2; cdr3_aa: ASSQGQGVQETQY
v_call: TRBV6-5; cdr3_aa: ASSPLGGRATEQF
v_call: TRBV27; cdr3_aa: ASSLRAGGPYEQY
v_call: TRBV19; cdr3_aa: ASSIGWTGGLGNQPQH
v_call: TRBV19; cdr3_aa: ASTQLGRDGNIQY
v_call: TRBV5-1; cdr3_aa: ASSLAGGVNEKLF
v_call: TRBV11-3; cdr3_aa: ASSSRGGYGYT